This T cell receptor (beta chain) was captured by sequencing in a study of shared clonotypes between healthy human individuals. Study-level results: Only blood underwent sampling, and tissue repertoires likely differ.

Several immunoSEQ plates held equal portions of the genomic DNA taken from each subset. The protocol was immunoSEQ multiplex PCR, while the TCRdb copy is restricted to in-frame clones and leaves out a portion. The profile covers approximately 2.5 million clones, with 93% appearing a single time and around 0.37% taken by the ten largest. The CDR3 spans 14 residues. V was pared by 10 bases and J by 2 bases, with 15 bases between. Germline lookup yields CDR1 MDHEN and CDR2 SYDVKM. Concerning this clone itself: Its antigen is unidentified.

Material: naive CD4+ T cells from PBMCs. Subset indicated: CD45RA+ positively selected. The receptor comes from a man between 18 and 35 years old in good health. Some clones in this sample may be carry-over from other donors' samples. The chain links TRBV28 to TRBJ2-1; tentative D call: TRBD2 (6 bases). CDR3: CATLGLSTYNEQFF. The CDR3 coding sequence is TGTGCCACCCTAGGACTATCCACCTACAATGAGCAGTTCTTC.